This record looks at one T cell receptor (beta chain) sequence and its context. No antigen is known for it. This specimen comes from a study of graft-versus-host responses after intestinal transplantation. Assay: immunoSEQ multiplex PCR; the TCRdb copy retains only in-frame clones and omits some. This sample has 100,000 or so clones, with 92% found just once. In germline, CDR1 is MNHNY, CDR2 SVGAGI (reference sequence). This CDR3 comprises 14 residues. V lost 6 bases and J 1 base, leaving 10 bases between the germline ends. Findings and limits, study-wide: Ileal or blood samples showed some GvH clones first, and such clones were also found in recipient marrow.

This TCR came from a human donor who received an intestinal transplant. The input for sequencing was unstimulated CD4+ T cells sorted from spleen or lymph node cells, taken before intestinal transplant. V usage is TRBV6-6 and J usage is TRBJ2-4; D possibly corresponds to TRBD1 (6 bases). DNA of the CDR3: TGTGCCAGCAGAGACACAGGGGCCAAAAACATTCAGTACTTC. It is translated as CASRDTGAKNIQYF.